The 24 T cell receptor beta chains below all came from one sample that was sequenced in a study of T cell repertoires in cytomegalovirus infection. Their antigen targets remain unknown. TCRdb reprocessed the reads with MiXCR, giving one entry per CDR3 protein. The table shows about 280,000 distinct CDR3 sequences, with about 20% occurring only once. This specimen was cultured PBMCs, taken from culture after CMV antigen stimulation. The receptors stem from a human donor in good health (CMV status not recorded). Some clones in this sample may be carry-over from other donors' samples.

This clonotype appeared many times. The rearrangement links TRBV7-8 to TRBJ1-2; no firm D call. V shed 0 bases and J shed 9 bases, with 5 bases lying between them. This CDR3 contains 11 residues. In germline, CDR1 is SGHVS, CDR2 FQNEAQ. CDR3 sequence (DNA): TGTGCCAGCAGCTTAGCTTGGAGCTACACCTTC. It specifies CASSLAWSYTF.

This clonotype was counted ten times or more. DNA of the CDR3: TGTGCCAGCAGCTTAGGTCCAGCGAACACTGAAGCTTTCTTT. Protein sequence: CASSLGPANTEAFF. The V call is TRBV11-2, the J call TRBJ1-1, with D unclear. V was cut by 1 base and J by 1 base, with 7 bases left in between. Germline assignment: CDR1 SGHAT and CDR2 FQNNGV. The length of the CDR3 is 14 residues.

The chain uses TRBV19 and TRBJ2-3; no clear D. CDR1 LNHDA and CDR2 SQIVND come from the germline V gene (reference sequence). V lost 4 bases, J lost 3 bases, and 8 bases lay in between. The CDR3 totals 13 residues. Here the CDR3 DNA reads TGTGCCAGTAGTACCGTAGATACAGATACGCAGTATTTT. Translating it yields CASSTVDTDTQYF.

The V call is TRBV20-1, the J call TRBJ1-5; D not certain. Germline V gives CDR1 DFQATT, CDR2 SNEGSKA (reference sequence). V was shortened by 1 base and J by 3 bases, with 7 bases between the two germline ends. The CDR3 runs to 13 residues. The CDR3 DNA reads TGCAGTGCTAGAGGTCAGCTCAATCAGCCCCAGCATTTT. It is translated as CSARGQLNQPQHF.

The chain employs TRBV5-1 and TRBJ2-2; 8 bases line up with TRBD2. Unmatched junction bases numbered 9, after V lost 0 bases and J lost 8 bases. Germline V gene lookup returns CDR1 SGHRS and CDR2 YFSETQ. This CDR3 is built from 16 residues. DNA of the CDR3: TGCGCCAGCAGCTTGGCCCTAGCGGGCCTAAGTGGGGAGCTGTTTTTT. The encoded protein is CASSLALAGLSGELFF.

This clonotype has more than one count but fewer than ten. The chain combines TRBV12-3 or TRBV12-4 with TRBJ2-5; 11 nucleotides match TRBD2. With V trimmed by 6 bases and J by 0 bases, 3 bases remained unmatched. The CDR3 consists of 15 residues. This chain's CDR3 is CASRPGLADQETQYF. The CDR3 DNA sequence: TGTGCCAGCAGGCCGGGACTAGCGGACCAAGAGACCCAGTACTTC.

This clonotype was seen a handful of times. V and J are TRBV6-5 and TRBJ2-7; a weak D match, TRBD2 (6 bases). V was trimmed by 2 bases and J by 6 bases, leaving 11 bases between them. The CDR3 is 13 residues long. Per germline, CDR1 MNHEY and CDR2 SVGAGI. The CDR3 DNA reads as TGTGCCAGCAGTTACCTCCCGGGGGTCGAGCAGTACGTC. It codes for CASSYLPGVEQYV.

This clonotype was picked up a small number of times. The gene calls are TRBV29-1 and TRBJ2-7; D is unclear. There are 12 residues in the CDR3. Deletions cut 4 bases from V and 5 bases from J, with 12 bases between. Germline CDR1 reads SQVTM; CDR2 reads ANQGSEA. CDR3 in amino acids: CSVAGPSDEQYV. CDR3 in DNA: TGCAGCGTTGCCGGGCCATCCGACGAGCAGTACGTC.

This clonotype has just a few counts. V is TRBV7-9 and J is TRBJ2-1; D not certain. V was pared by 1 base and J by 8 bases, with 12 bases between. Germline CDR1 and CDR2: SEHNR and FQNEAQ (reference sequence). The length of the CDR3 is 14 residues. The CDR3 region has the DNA TGTGCCAGCAGCTTAGACATTAGTGGCTATGAGCAGTTCTTC. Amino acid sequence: CASSLDISGYEQFF.

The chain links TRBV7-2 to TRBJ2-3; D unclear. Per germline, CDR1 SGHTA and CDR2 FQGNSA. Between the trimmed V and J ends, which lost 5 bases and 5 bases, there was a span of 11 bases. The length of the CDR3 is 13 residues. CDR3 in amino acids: CASSRTKKDTQYF. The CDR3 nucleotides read TGTGCCAGCAGCCGCACAAAAAAAGATACGCAGTATTTT.

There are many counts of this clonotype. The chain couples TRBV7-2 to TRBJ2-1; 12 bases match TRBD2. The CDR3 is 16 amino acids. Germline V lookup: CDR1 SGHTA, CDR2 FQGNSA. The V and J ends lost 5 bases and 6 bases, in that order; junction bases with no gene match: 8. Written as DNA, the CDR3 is TGTGCCAGCAGCCCAAGCCTAGCGGGAGGGAGCAATGAGCAGTTCTTC. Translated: CASSPSLAGGSNEQFF.

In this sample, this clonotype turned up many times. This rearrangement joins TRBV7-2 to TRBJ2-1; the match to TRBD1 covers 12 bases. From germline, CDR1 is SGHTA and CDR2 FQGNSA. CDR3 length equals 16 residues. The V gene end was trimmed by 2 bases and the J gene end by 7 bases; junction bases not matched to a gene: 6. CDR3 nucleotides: TGTGCCAGCAGCTTATCGGGACAGGGGGCAGGGAATGAGCAGTTCTTC. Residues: CASSLSGQGAGNEQFF.

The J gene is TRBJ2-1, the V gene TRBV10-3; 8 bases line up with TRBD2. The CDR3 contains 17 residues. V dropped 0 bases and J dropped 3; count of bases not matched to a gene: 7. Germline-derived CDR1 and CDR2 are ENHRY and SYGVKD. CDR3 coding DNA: TGTGCCATCAGTGAGTCTGCGGGACTAGGAGTCTACAATGAGCAGTTCTTC. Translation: CAISESAGLGVYNEQFF.

The CDR3 nucleotides read TGTGCCAGCAGTTTAACTGGGACAGCTATCTATGGCTACACCTTC. It yields the protein CASSLTGTAIYGYTF. V is TRBV12-3 or TRBV12-4 and J is TRBJ1-2; TRBD1 matches at 7 bases. Trimming removed 2 bases from V and 4 bases from J; junction bases left unmatched: 7. This CDR3 has 15 amino acids.

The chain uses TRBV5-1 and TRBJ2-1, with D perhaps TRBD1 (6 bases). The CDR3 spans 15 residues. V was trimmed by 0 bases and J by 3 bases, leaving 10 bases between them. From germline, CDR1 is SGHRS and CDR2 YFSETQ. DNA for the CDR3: TGCGCCAGCAGCTTGGAGTCGGGACACTACAATGAGCAGTTCTTC. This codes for CASSLESGHYNEQFF. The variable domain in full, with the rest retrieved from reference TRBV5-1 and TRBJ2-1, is KAGVTQTPRYLIKTRGQQVTLSCSPISGHRSVSWYQQTPGQGLQFLFEYFSETQRNKGNFPGRFSGRQFSNSRSEMNVSTLELGDSALYLCASSLESGHYNEQFFGPGTRLTVL.

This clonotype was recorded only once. The CDR3 nucleotides are TGTGCCAGCAGTCCCATTAAGGCTGCAGGCACCGGGGAGCTGTTTTTT. It specifies CASSPIKAAGTGELFF. The J gene is TRBJ2-2, the V gene TRBV27; D is ambiguous. CDR3 length: 16 amino acids. Germline CDR1 is MNHEY and CDR2 is SMNVEV (reference sequence). Trimming took off 5 bases at V and 4 bases at J, with 17 bases between the two ends.

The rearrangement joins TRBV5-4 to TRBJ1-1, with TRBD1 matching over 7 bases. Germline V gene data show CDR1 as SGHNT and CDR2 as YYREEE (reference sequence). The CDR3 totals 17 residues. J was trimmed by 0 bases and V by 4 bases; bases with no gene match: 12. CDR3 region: CASSLSLRGRMNTEAFF. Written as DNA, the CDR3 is TGTGCCAGCAGCCTCTCGCTGAGGGGGCGGATGAACACTGAAGCTTTCTTT.

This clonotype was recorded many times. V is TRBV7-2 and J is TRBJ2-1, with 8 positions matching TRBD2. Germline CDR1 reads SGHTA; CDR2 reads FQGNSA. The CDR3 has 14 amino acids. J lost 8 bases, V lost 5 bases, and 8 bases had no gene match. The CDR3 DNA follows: TGTGCCAGCAGCCAGTGGGTACTAGCGGATGAGCAGTTCTTC. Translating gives CASSQWVLADEQFF.

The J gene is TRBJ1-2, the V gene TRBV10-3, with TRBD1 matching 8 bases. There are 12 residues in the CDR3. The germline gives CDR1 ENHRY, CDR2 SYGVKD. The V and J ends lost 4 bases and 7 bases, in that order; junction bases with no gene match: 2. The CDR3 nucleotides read TGTGCCATCAGTGCCGGACAGGGTGGCTACACCTTC. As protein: CAISAGQGGYTF.

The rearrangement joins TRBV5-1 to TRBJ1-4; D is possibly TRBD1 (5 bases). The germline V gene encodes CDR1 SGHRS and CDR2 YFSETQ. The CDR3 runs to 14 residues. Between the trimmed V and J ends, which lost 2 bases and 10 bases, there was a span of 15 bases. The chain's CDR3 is CASSFSSDGTKLFF. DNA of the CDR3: TGCGCCAGCAGCTTCTCGTCTGACGGGACAAAACTGTTTTTT.

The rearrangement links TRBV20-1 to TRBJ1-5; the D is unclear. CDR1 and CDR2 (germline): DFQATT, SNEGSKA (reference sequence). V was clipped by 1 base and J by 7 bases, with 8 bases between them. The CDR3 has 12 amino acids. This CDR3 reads CSARGLGQPQHF. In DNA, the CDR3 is TGCAGTGCTAGAGGTCTAGGGCAGCCCCAGCATTTT.

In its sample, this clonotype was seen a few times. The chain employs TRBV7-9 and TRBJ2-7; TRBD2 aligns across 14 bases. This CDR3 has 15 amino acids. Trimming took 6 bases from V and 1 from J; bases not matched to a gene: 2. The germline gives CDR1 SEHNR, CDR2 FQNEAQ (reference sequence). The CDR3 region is CASRGLAGDSYEQYV. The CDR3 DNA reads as TGTGCCAGCAGGGGACTAGCGGGAGATTCCTACGAGCAGTACGTC.

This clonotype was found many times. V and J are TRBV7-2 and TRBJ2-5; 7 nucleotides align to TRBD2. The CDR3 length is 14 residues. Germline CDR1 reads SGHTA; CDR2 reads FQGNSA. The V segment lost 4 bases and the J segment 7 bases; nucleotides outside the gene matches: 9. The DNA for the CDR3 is TGTGCCAGCAGCTCTAGCGGCAATTCGGGGACCCAGTACTTC. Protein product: CASSSSGNSGTQYF.

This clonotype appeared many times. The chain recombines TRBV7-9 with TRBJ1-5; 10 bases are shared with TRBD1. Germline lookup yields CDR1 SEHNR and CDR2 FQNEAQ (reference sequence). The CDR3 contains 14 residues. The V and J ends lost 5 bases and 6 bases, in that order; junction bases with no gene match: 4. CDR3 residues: CASSVGTGAQPQHF. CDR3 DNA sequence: TGTGCCAGCAGCGTCGGGACAGGGGCTCAGCCCCAGCATTTT. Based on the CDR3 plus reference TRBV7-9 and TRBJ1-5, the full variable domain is DTGVSQNPRHKITKRGQNVTFRCDPISEHNRLYWYRQTLGQGPEFLTYFQNEAQLEKSRLLSDRFSAERPKGSFSTLEIQRTEQGDSAMYLCASSVGTGAQPQHFGDGTRLSIL.